This T cell receptor beta chain is drawn from a study of shared clonotypes between healthy human individuals. V dropped 5 bases and J dropped 8; count of bases not matched to a gene: 5. The CDR3 contains 13 residues. The germline CDR1 and CDR2 sequences are SGDLS and YYNGEE. The table came from immunoSEQ multiplex PCR; TCRdb's copy has only in-frame clones and leaves some out. The sample lists some 580,000 clones, roughly 98% occurring once. The naive CD8 fraction comprised CD45RO-negative cells positively selected for CCR7 and excluded terminally differentiated effector memory CD45RA+ cells. The specimen sequenced was naive CD8+ T cells sorted from blood. The V and J genes are TRBV9 and TRBJ1-4; 8 nucleotides agree with TRBD1. The receptor was derived from a man aged 25-45 years in good health. The CDR3 region is CASRTGEGEKLFF. CDR3 bases: TGTGCCAGCAGGACAGGGGAGGGAGAAAAACTGTTTTTT.